The 22 T cell receptor beta chains presented below share a single source sample, sequenced in a study of beta chain features in type 1 diabetes. General study findings and limits: Among patients with Type 1 diabetes, TCRB CDR3s were moderately but significantly shorter in every one of the four CD4+ subsets.

Their antigens remain unidentified. Every bit of the isolated RNA underwent reverse transcription, so sequencing read expressed TCRB transcripts. Clones were sequenced by immunoSEQ multiplex PCR, and TCRdb holds only the in-frame ones, with some missing. The sample records 250,000 to 350,000 clones, more than 13% being singletons. Specimen: naive CD4+ T cells from blood. Every receptor here comes from a man in his thirties or forties with type 1 diabetes.

This chain uses TRBV7-9 with TRBJ1-5; D remains ambiguous. Trimming stripped 1 base from V and 6 bases from J, with 10 bases between. CDR3 length equals 14 residues. CDR1 and CDR2 from the germline V gene are SEHNR and FQNEAQ (reference sequence). CDR3 sequence: CASSLGSRGQPQHF. As DNA, the CDR3 is TGTGCCAGCAGCTTAGGATCTCGGGGTCAGCCCCAGCATTTT.

This clone has more than one count but fewer than ten. The rearrangement joins TRBV5-4 to TRBJ2-2, with D perhaps TRBD2 (6 bases). Germline assignment: CDR1 SGHNT and CDR2 YYREEE (reference sequence). The CDR3 consists of 16 residues. Trimming pared 4 bases from V and 6 bases from J, leaving 19 bases between. The CDR3 DNA reads as TGTGCCAGCAGCCGTCTTTTGCGGGGTGGCGCCGGGGAGCTGTTTTTT. Its protein product is CASSRLLRGGAGELFF.

This clone was counted between two and nine times. This CDR3 reads CASRREGYNEQFF. The CDR3 DNA reads as TGTGCCAGCAGGCGGGAGGGCTACAATGAGCAGTTCTTC. The rearrangement uses TRBV6-5 and TRBJ2-1; 9 bases align to TRBD2. CDR1 is MNHEY and CDR2 is SVGAGI in the germline V gene. The length of the CDR3 is 13 residues. With 6 bases clipped from V and 3 bases from J, the junction kept 0 bases outside the gene matches.

This clone has a single count. This rearrangement joins TRBV6-5 to TRBJ2-3, with 7 positions matching TRBD1. The CDR3 extends over 15 amino acids. The germline V gene has CDR1 MNHEY and CDR2 SVGAGI. Unmatched junction bases numbered 5, after V lost 0 bases and J lost 5 bases. The CDR3 coding sequence is TGTGCCAGCAGTTACTCAAGGGGGCCGGGAGATACGCAGTATTTT. The encoded protein is CASSYSRGPGDTQYF.

The V and J genes are TRBV30 and TRBJ1-5, with a possible D match to TRBD1 (6 bases). The CDR3 covers 15 residues. V was cut by 1 base and J by 2 bases, with 12 bases left in between. CDR1 and CDR2 (germline): GTSNPN, SVGIG (reference sequence). The CDR3 nucleotides read TGTGCCTGGAGTGCTGGGACAAATCGCAATCAGCCCCAGCATTTT. Translated, it gives CAWSAGTNRNQPQHF. The full variable domain, completed using reference TRBV30 and TRBJ1-5, is SQTIHQWPATLVQPVGSPLSLECTVEGTSNPNLYWYRQAAGRGLQLLFYSVGIGQISSEVPQNLSASRPQDRQFILSSKKLLLSDSGFYLCAWSAGTNRNQPQHFGDGTRLSIL.

The chain carries TRBV29-1 and TRBJ1-1; TRBD1 matches 10 bases. This CDR3 contains 13 residues. CDR1 is SQVTM, CDR2 ANQGSEA, per germline. J lost 3 bases, V lost 6 bases, and 4 bases had no gene match. This CDR3 reads CSVGTGADTEAFF. The CDR3 bases are TGCAGCGTGGGGACAGGGGCGGACACTGAAGCTTTCTTT.

This clone was detected a few times. This rearrangement joins TRBV7-2 to TRBJ1-4; tentative D call: TRBD1 (5 bases). V was cut by 5 bases and J by 8 bases, with 18 bases left in between. The CDR3 totals 15 residues. CDR1 is SGHTA, CDR2 FQGNSA, per germline. The CDR3 nucleotides are TGTGCCAGCAGCCCTAGGGTGGGACTATTCGAAAAACTGTTTTTT. This sequence encodes CASSPRVGLFEKLFF.

This clone was seen only a few times. The rearrangement links TRBV27 to TRBJ2-1; 7 bases match TRBD1. CDR3 size: 14 residues. Trimming cost V 5 bases and J 4 bases; bases outside gene matches: 5. From germline, CDR1 is MNHEY and CDR2 SMNVEV (reference sequence). CDR3 amino acids: CASSKGGQYNEQFF. Written as DNA, the CDR3 is TGTGCCAGCAGTAAAGGGGGCCAGTACAATGAGCAGTTCTTC.

The chain links TRBV30 to TRBJ2-1; D is ambiguous. The CDR3 totals 12 residues. With 0 bases removed from V and 8 bases from J, the gap between germline ends came to 8 bases. Germline V gives CDR1 GTSNPN, CDR2 SVGIG (reference sequence). CDR3 amino acids: CAWSVGGDEQFF. The CDR3 nucleotides read TGTGCCTGGAGTGTAGGCGGAGATGAGCAGTTCTTC. Full variable domain (missing parts from reference TRBV30 and TRBJ2-1): SQTIHQWPATLVQPVGSPLSLECTVEGTSNPNLYWYRQAAGRGLQLLFYSVGIGQISSEVPQNLSASRPQDRQFILSSKKLLLSDSGFYLCAWSVGGDEQFFGPGTRLTVL.

This clone was picked up a small number of times. This chain joins TRBV7-2 and TRBJ2-4, with D possibly matching TRBD1 (6 bases). With 5 bases removed from V and 2 bases from J, the gap between germline ends came to 10 bases. The CDR3 is 14 residues long. The germline gives CDR1 SGHTA, CDR2 FQGNSA. This chain's CDR3 is CASSPQGTKNIQYF. In nucleotides, the CDR3 is TGTGCCAGCAGCCCTCAGGGGACCAAAAACATTCAGTACTTC.

This clone turned up a few times. This chain links TRBV5-1 with TRBJ2-7, with TRBD1 matching over 12 bases. From germline, CDR1 is SGHRS and CDR2 YFSETQ. V trimming: 3 bases; J trimming: 4 bases; junction bases outside the gene matches: 11. The CDR3 totals 17 residues. The CDR3 DNA is TGCGCCAGCAGCTCGACTCTGGGACAGGGGGCGGAATACGAGCAGTACTTC. This encodes CASSSTLGQGAEYEQYF.

The gene calls are TRBV19 and TRBJ1-1, with D possibly TRBD1 on 5 matching bases. CDR3 length: 13 amino acids. Germline V gene sequence: CDR1 LNHDA, CDR2 SQIVND (reference sequence). Trimming pared 3 bases from V and 2 bases from J, leaving 7 bases between. CDR3 nucleotides: TGTGCCAGTAGTATTAGGGGTAACACTGAAGCTTTCTTT. The encoded protein is CASSIRGNTEAFF.

This chain uses TRBV5-1 with TRBJ2-1; TRBD2 agrees at 15 bases. Per germline, CDR1 SGHRS and CDR2 YFSETQ. V shed 2 bases and J 7 bases; nucleotides not matched to a gene: 7. The CDR3 covers 17 residues. The CDR3 coding sequence is TGCGCCAGCAGCTTCGGACTAGCGGGAGGGCTAGAAAATGAGCAGTTCTTC. Protein sequence: CASSFGLAGGLENEQFF.

This clone has just a few counts. The chain employs TRBV28 and TRBJ2-2; 7 positions agree with TRBD1. The ends lost 8 bases at V and 4 bases at J; junction bases unmatched: 7. Germline lookup yields CDR1 MDHEN and CDR2 SYDVKM. The CDR3 spans 14 residues. CDR3 loop: CASRTTGLTGELFF. The DNA for the CDR3 is TGTGCCAGCCGGACGACAGGGCTCACCGGGGAGCTGTTTTTT.

The chain links TRBV18 to TRBJ2-7; 8 nucleotides agree with TRBD1. Germline CDR1 is KGHSH and CDR2 is LQKENI. V shed 0 bases, J shed 5 bases, and the junction held 6 bases outside the gene matches. CDR3 length: 15 residues. For the CDR3, the DNA is TGTGCCAGCTCACCACCGACAGGGGTGTTAGACGAGCAGTACTTC. Its protein is CASSPPTGVLDEQYF. The full variable domain, its missing parts supplied by reference TRBV18 and TRBJ2-7, is NAGVMQNPRHLVRRRGQEARLRCSPMKGHSHVYWYRQLPEEGLKFMVYLQKENIIDESGMPKERFSAEFPKEGPSILRIQQVVRGDSAAYFCASSPPTGVLDEQYFGPGTRLTVT.

This clone was detected only a few times. The chain is built from TRBV7-3 and TRBJ1-5; D gene unclear. Germline V gene sequence: CDR1 SGHTA, CDR2 FQGTGA. The ends were cut back, 1 base at V and 6 bases at J, with 4 bases in the middle. The CDR3 extends over 12 amino acids. The CDR3 loop reads CASSLRAQPQHF. The CDR3 region has the DNA TGTGCCAGCAGCTTAAGGGCTCAGCCCCAGCATTTT. Full variable domain (outside the CDR3, taken from reference TRBV7-3 and TRBJ1-5): GAGVSQTPSNKVTEKGKYVELRCDPISGHTALYWYRQSLGQGPEFLIYFQGTGAADDSGLPNDRFFAVRPEGSVSTLKIQRTERGDSAVYLCASSLRAQPQHFGDGTRLSIL.

This chain uses TRBV7-9 with TRBJ2-1; 7 bases are a match to TRBD1. This CDR3 region has 15 residues. Germline trimming cut 4 bases from V and 0 bases from J; bases unmatched to any gene: 3. Germline V CDR1 and CDR2: SEHNR, FQNEAQ (reference sequence). CDR3 in amino acids: CASSYWDSSYNEQFF. In nucleotides, the CDR3 is TGTGCCAGCAGCTACTGGGACAGCTCCTACAATGAGCAGTTCTTC.

This clone turned up a few times. This CDR3 reads CASSSPALQVEAFF. CDR3 nucleotide sequence: TGTGCCAGCAGTTCACCGGCACTCCAGGTTGAAGCTTTCTTT. The chain uses TRBV28 and TRBJ1-1; the D is unclear. V lost 4 bases, J lost 7 bases, and 16 bases lay in between. Germline loops: CDR1 MDHEN, CDR2 SYDVKM. The CDR3 runs 14 residues.

This clone was seen a handful of times. The chain employs TRBV9 and TRBJ2-3; D not certain. The CDR3 is 13 residues long. The germline V and J ends were trimmed by 1 base and 4 bases, with 7 bases remaining between them. The germline V gene encodes CDR1 SGDLS and CDR2 YYNGEE. This CDR3 reads CASSVQGADTQYF. CDR3 DNA sequence: TGTGCCAGCAGCGTACAAGGAGCAGATACGCAGTATTTT.

This clone was seen a handful of times. The genes are TRBV29-1 and TRBJ2-2; TRBD2 matches at 16 bases. V lost 8 bases and J lost 1; bases outside the gene matches: 10. The CDR3 length is 18 residues. Germline assignment: CDR1 SQVTM and CDR2 ANQGSEA. DNA for the CDR3: TGCAGCCGGAGCGGGACTAGCGGGAGGGCCGTGAACACCGGGGAGCTGTTTTTT. It encodes CSRSGTSGRAVNTGELFF.

This clone has just a few counts. The V gene is TRBV7-8, the J gene TRBJ2-2, with 11 bases lining up with TRBD1. CDR1 and CDR2 from the germline V gene are SGHVS and FQNEAQ. J was trimmed by 6 bases and V by 0 bases; bases with no gene match: 12. The CDR3 has 19 amino acids. The CDR3 here is CASSLAPNYGQGAPGELFF. CDR3 sequence (DNA): TGTGCCAGCAGCTTAGCGCCGAACTACGGACAGGGGGCCCCCGGGGAGCTGTTTTTT.

This rearrangement joins TRBV4-1 to TRBJ2-1; 11 positions match TRBD2. This CDR3 comprises 17 residues. In germline, CDR1 is MGHRA, CDR2 YSYEKL. The V segment lost 1 base and the J segment 5 bases; nucleotides outside the gene matches: 7. The CDR3 loop is CASSQGSGTSGHNEQFF. The CDR3, as DNA: TGCGCCAGCAGCCAAGGATCGGGGACTAGCGGACACAATGAGCAGTTCTTC.